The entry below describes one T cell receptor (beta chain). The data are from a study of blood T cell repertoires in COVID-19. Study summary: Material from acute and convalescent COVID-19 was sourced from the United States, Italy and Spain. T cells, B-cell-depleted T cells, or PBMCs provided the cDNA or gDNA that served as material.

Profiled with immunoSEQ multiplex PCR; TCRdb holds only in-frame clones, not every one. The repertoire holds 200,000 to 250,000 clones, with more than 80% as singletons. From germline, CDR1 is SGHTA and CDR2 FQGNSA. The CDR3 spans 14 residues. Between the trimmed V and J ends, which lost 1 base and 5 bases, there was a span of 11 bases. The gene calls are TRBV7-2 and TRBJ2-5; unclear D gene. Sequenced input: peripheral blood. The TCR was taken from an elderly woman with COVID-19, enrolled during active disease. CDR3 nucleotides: TGTGCCAGCAGCTTAGACTACGAGAGGGAGACCCAGTACTTC. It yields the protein CASSLDYERETQYF.